A single TCR beta chain is shown here with its context. Its antigen is unknown. Sequencing was performed with immunoSEQ multiplex PCR; in TCRdb, only in-frame clones are kept and a portion is missing. This sample has tens of thousands of clones, with 82% found just once. The data belong to a study of T cell responses to AZD1222 COVID-19 vaccine. Germline CDR1 and CDR2: SQVTM and ANQGSEA. CDR3 size: 14 residues. Trimming stripped 7 bases from V and 8 bases from J, with 18 bases between. Study-level findings and limits: It should be noted that donors were predominantly white British and more often female, and clonal diversity was possibly underestimated. With dominance at 160-218 and 743-854, vaccine-associated CD4 TCRs spanned spike.

This specimen consisted of peripheral blood, obtained on day 0 of AZD1222 vaccination. The sequence was obtained from an adult in good health. This rearrangement joins TRBV29-1 to TRBJ1-6; D gene ambiguous. The CDR3 spells CSARVESVDSPLHF. CDR3 coding DNA: TGCAGCGCTCGAGTTGAGAGCGTGGATTCACCCCTCCACTTT.